Below, 25 T cell receptor beta chains from the same sample are listed, as sequenced in a study of CD8 T cells in ankylosing spondylitis. TCRdb redid the calling of the 5' RACE reads with MiXCR, one entry per CDR3 protein. The sample lists over 150,000 distinct CDR3 sequences, around a sixth occurring once. Sequencing was carried out using blood, either unsorted or a sorted T cell fraction (not recorded which). The receptor source for this set is a male donor under 35 with ankylosing spondylitis or in good health (not recorded which).

This chain connects TRBV27 to TRBJ2-1; 10 nucleotides align to TRBD2. Germline CDR1 MNHEY, CDR2 SMNVEV (reference sequence). Trimming took 2 bases from V and 10 from J; bases not matched to a gene: 14. The CDR3 is made up of 17 amino acids. The CDR3 here is CASSLNTLAGVVQEQFF. The CDR3 region has the DNA TGTGCCAGCAGTTTAAATACGCTAGCGGGAGTGGTCCAAGAGCAGTTCTTC.

This clonotype was recorded many times. J is TRBJ1-3 and V is TRBV7-9, with D uncertain. The CDR3 extends over 12 amino acids. The germline gives CDR1 SEHNR, CDR2 FQNEAQ (reference sequence). With 2 bases removed from V and 8 bases from J, the gap between germline ends came to 7 bases. CDR3 sequence (DNA): TGTGCCAGCAGCTTAACTATGGACACCATATATTTT. It translates to CASSLTMDTIYF. Based on the CDR3 plus reference TRBV7-9 and TRBJ1-3, the full variable domain is DTGVSQNPRHKITKRGQNVTFRCDPISEHNRLYWYRQTLGQGPEFLTYFQNEAQLEKSRLLSDRFSAERPKGSFSTLEIQRTEQGDSAMYLCASSLTMDTIYFGEGSWLTVV.

The genes are TRBV11-2 and TRBJ2-3; D may be TRBD1 or TRBD2 (5 bases each). CDR3 length: 14 amino acids. Germline assignment: CDR1 SGHAT and CDR2 FQNNGV. V was trimmed by 2 bases and J by 1 base, leaving 7 bases between them. CDR3 in amino acids: CASSLLGRTDTQYF. The CDR3 nucleotides are TGTGCCAGCAGCTTACTGGGACGCACAGATACGCAGTATTTT. The entire variable domain, with the rest obtained from reference TRBV11-2 and TRBJ2-3, is as follows: EAGVAQSPRYKIIEKRQSVAFWCNPISGHATLYWYQQILGQGPKLLIQFQNNGVVDDSQLPKDRFSAERLKGVDSTLKIQPAKLEDSAVYLCASSLLGRTDTQYFGPGTRLTVL.

This clonotype has ten or more counts. The chain combines TRBV7-8 with TRBJ2-7, with 8 bases lining up with TRBD1. V dropped 2 bases and J dropped 3; count of bases not matched to a gene: 12. The CDR3 contains 17 residues. Germline CDR1 and CDR2: SGHVS and FQNEAQ. In DNA form, the CDR3 reads TGTGCCAGCAGCTTATATGGGGGTGGCAGGGGGCTCTACGAGCAGTACTTC. Translating it yields CASSLYGGGRGLYEQYF.

This clonotype was seen at least ten times. The chain employs TRBV5-1 and TRBJ1-4, with 7 positions matching TRBD1. CDR1 is SGHRS, CDR2 YFSETQ, per germline. The CDR3 spans 16 residues. V lost 4 bases and J lost 4; bases outside the gene matches: 10. The CDR3 is CASSAGQDPFNEKLFF. CDR3 coding DNA: TGCGCCAGCAGCGCCGGACAGGACCCATTTAATGAAAAACTGTTTTTT.

This clonotype was picked up many times. The chain is built from TRBV7-2 and TRBJ2-5, with D maybe TRBD2 (6 bases). Per the germline V gene, CDR1 is SGHTA and CDR2 is FQGNSA. Trimming pared 4 bases from V and 1 base from J, leaving 16 bases between. The CDR3 runs to 16 residues. The CDR3 region has the DNA TGTGCCAGCAGCTCCAGGAGGCCGGGACTCCAAGAGACCCAGTACTTC. It is translated as CASSSRRPGLQETQYF.

The chain carries TRBV20-1 and TRBJ2-7, with a possible D match to TRBD2 (5 bases). The CDR3 runs 12 residues. CDR1 DFQATT and CDR2 SNEGSKA come from the germline V gene (reference sequence). Trimming took off 4 bases at V and 0 bases at J, with 7 bases between the two ends. The CDR3 DNA reads as TGCAGTGCTAATAGCGACTCCTACGAGCAGTACGTC. Its translation is CSANSDSYEQYV.

This clonotype showed up many times. This chain links TRBV12-3 or TRBV12-4 with TRBJ2-1; D unclear. The V and J ends lost 2 bases and 0 bases respectively, with 8 bases between them. This CDR3 comprises 15 residues. The CDR3 region is CASSLWMRSYNEQFF. The DNA for the CDR3 is TGTGCCAGCAGTTTATGGATGCGCTCCTACAATGAGCAGTTCTTC.

This clonotype occurred many times. The rearrangement joins TRBV11-2 to TRBJ2-7, with TRBD2 identical over 10 bases. Trimming cost V 5 bases and J 2 bases; bases outside gene matches: 3. Germline lookup yields CDR1 SGHAT and CDR2 FQNNGV. The CDR3 loop spans 14 amino acids. The CDR3 DNA sequence: TGTGCCAGCAGCCCCCTAGCGGGAGCCTACGAGCAGTACGTC. Translating it yields CASSPLAGAYEQYV.

There are many counts of this clonotype. V usage is TRBV14 and J usage is TRBJ2-4; D is unclear. The germline V and J ends were trimmed by 4 bases and 9 bases, with 16 bases remaining between them. Germline V lookup: CDR1 SGHDN, CDR2 FVKESK. This CDR3 has 14 residues. The CDR3 region is CASSPSPSGSIQYF. The CDR3 bases are TGTGCCAGCAGCCCCTCGCCGTCAGGATCCATTCAGTACTTC.

This clonotype was seen at least ten times. CDR3 sequence reads: CSARDPPGGIYEQYF. CDR3 sequence (DNA): TGCAGTGCTAGAGATCCCCCGGGGGGAATCTACGAGCAGTACTTC. The chain is built from TRBV20-1 and TRBJ2-7; 7 positions match TRBD2. The CDR3 contains 15 residues. The germline V gene has CDR1 DFQATT and CDR2 SNEGSKA (reference sequence). V trimming: 0 bases; J trimming: 3 bases; junction bases outside the gene matches: 8.

This clonotype was counted ten times or more. This rearrangement joins TRBV10-3 to TRBJ2-7; a weak D match, TRBD1 (6 bases). Trimming removed 10 bases from V and 2 bases from J, with 15 bases in between. CDR1 is ENHRY and CDR2 is SYGVKD in the germline V gene. The CDR3 totals 13 residues. DNA of the CDR3: TGTGCCACAAACCGGGACAACACCTACGAGCAGTACTTC. Its translation: CATNRDNTYEQYF.

The chain carries TRBV11-3 and TRBJ2-2; D unclear. V lost 4 bases, J lost 2 bases, and 5 bases lay in between. The CDR3 sequence is 13 residues long. The germline CDR1 and CDR2 sequences are SGHNT and YENEEA. CDR3 protein: CASSSYNTGELFF. CDR3 DNA sequence: TGTGCCAGCAGCTCATACAACACCGGGGAGCTGTTTTTT.

The rearrangement links TRBV12-3 or TRBV12-4 to TRBJ2-1; perhaps TRBD2 as D (5 bases). The CDR3 consists of 12 residues. V was trimmed by 8 bases and J by 6 bases, leaving 11 bases between them. The CDR3, as DNA: TGTGCCAGCGGACTGACGGGCAATGAGCAGTTCTTC. Residues: CASGLTGNEQFF.

Regarding this clonotype: This may stem from a read error, because a much larger clone lies one nucleotide away. The chain is built from TRBV12-3 or TRBV12-4 and TRBJ2-3; D ambiguous. This CDR3 has 12 residues. V was trimmed by 5 bases and J by 2 bases, leaving 5 bases between them. CDR3 sequence: CASSMYTDTQYF. The CDR3 DNA reads as TGTGCCAGCAGTATGTACACAGATACGCAGTATTTT.

This clonotype was counted ten times or more. The DNA for the CDR3 is TGTGCCAGCAGCTTAGGGGTGACAGACAAAAACATTCAGTACTTC. Residues: CASSLGVTDKNIQYF. The rearrangement links TRBV7-2 to TRBJ2-4; a weak D match, TRBD1 (5 bases). CDR1 SGHTA and CDR2 FQGNSA come from the germline V gene. The CDR3 is 15 amino acids. The V and J ends lost 1 base and 3 bases respectively, with 10 bases between them.

The chain links TRBV29-1 to TRBJ2-1, with 10 bases that match TRBD2. With 7 bases clipped from V and 7 bases from J, the junction kept 4 bases outside the gene matches. This CDR3 spans 12 amino acids. From germline, CDR1 is SQVTM and CDR2 ANQGSEA. CDR3 sequence reads: CSAGTSENEQFF. The CDR3 region has the DNA TGCAGCGCCGGGACTAGCGAAAATGAGCAGTTCTTC.

This clonotype was found many times. This rearrangement joins TRBV15 to TRBJ2-7; tentative D call: TRBD1 (6 bases). The CDR3 contains 14 residues. Germline lookup yields CDR1 LNHNV and CDR2 YYDKDF (reference sequence). The ends were cut back, 0 bases at V and 4 bases at J, with 10 bases in the middle. The CDR3 DNA reads TGTGCCACCAGCAGAGACCAACAGGGTTACGAGCAGTACTTC. It codes for CATSRDQQGYEQYF.

This clonotype was recorded many times. The chain's CDR3 is CATSDSMTGPNTEAFF. CDR3 DNA: TGTGCCACCAGTGATTCGATGACAGGGCCGAACACTGAAGCTTTCTTT. The chain joins TRBV24-1 to TRBJ1-1, with 7 bases lining up with TRBD1. This CDR3 has 16 residues. CDR1 is KGHDR and CDR2 is SFDVKD in the germline V gene. V lost 2 bases to trimming and J lost 1 base; unmatched junction nucleotides: 6.

This clonotype was seen at least ten times. The J gene is TRBJ2-7, the V gene TRBV11-2; no definite D call. The CDR3 spans 14 residues. V gave up 3 bases and J gave up 3 bases, with 12 bases separating them. Germline CDR1 and CDR2: SGHAT and FQNNGV. CDR3 loop: CASSFAGGNYEQYF. The CDR3 DNA is TGTGCCAGCAGCTTCGCAGGTGGAAACTACGAGCAGTACTTC.

This clonotype was recorded many times. The V gene is TRBV24-1, the J gene TRBJ2-1; 10 positions agree with TRBD2. Germline V CDR1 and CDR2: KGHDR, SFDVKD. CDR3 length: 14 residues. J lost 6 bases, V lost 8 bases, and 6 bases had no gene match. CDR3 in amino acids: CATTSGRPSNEQFF. Written as DNA, the CDR3 is TGTGCCACCACTAGCGGGAGACCCAGCAATGAGCAGTTCTTC.

This clonotype was seen many times. This chain links TRBV15 with TRBJ2-1, with D possibly matching TRBD1 (5 bases). Trimming removed 0 bases from V and 10 bases from J, with 10 bases in between. The V gene's germline CDR1 is LNHNV and CDR2 YYDKDF (reference sequence). This CDR3 comprises 13 residues. The CDR3 sequence: CATSRDQGNEQFF. In nucleotides, the CDR3 is TGTGCCACCAGCAGAGATCAGGGAAACGAGCAGTTCTTC.

This clonotype was seen many times. The chain combines TRBV5-1 with TRBJ1-2, with D possibly being TRBD1 (6 bases). V was clipped by 6 bases and J by 0 bases, with 15 bases between them. This CDR3 spans 15 amino acids. Germline values: CDR1 SGHRS, CDR2 YFSETQ. This CDR3 is CASTVLGGTNYGYTF. CDR3 nucleotides: TGCGCCAGCACCGTGTTAGGGGGTACTAACTATGGCTACACCTTC.

This clonotype was observed at least ten times. This chain connects TRBV28 to TRBJ2-5; TRBD2 agrees at 7 bases. CDR1 and CDR2 (germline): MDHEN, SYDVKM. The CDR3 length is 12 residues. Trimming removed 6 bases from V and 5 bases from J; junction bases left unmatched: 3. The CDR3 spells CASRLGGETQYF. CDR3 coding DNA: TGTGCCAGCAGGTTGGGGGGGGAGACCCAGTACTTC.

This clonotype was seen at least ten times. The chain carries TRBV27 and TRBJ2-4, with D perhaps TRBD1 (6 bases). CDR3 length: 15 residues. CDR1 is MNHEY and CDR2 is SMNVEV in the germline V gene (reference sequence). V lost 6 bases and J lost 2, with 14 bases in between. The CDR3 region is CASRRAGTSKNIQYF. The CDR3 nucleotides are TGTGCCAGCAGGCGAGCCGGGACATCCAAAAACATTCAGTACTTC.